This record looks at one TCR beta chain sequence and its context. This entry is derived from a study of shared clonotypes between healthy human individuals. Trimming left V 11 bases short and J 3 bases short, with 19 bases between. Germline lookup yields CDR1 ENHRY and CDR2 SYGVKD. CDR3 length: 14 residues. The healthy adult donors were HIV-negative and reported no recent acute infections or vaccinations. Method: immunoSEQ multiplex PCR; TCRdb's copy keeps in-frame clones and lacks some. Of some 500,000 clones in the sample, 95% to 97% were seen once. The J gene is TRBJ2-5, the V gene TRBV10-3, with D perhaps matching TRBD2 (7 bases). Input material: naive CD4+ T cells sorted from blood. As for subset: CD45RA+ positively selected. The receptor was derived from a woman between 25 and 40 years old in good health. The CDR3 sequence is CAASVGGAEETQYF. In DNA form, the CDR3 reads TGTGCCGCCTCCGTTGGGGGGGCTGAAGAGACCCAGTACTTC.